The next 31 T cell receptor beta chains were all read from a single sample in a study of cytomegalovirus exposure and HLA in healthy donors. In the PCR, 60 Vbeta and 13 Jbeta primers were used. Assay: immunoSEQ multiplex PCR; the TCRdb copy retains only in-frame clones and omits some. This sample has 150,000 to 180,000 clones, with approximately 80% found just once. The sequencing input was PBMCs. The receptor set was obtained from a man under 40 in good health and CMV-seropositive.

V usage is TRBV7-3 and J usage is TRBJ2-1; 7 bases fit TRBD1. CDR1 and CDR2 (germline): SGHTA, FQGTGA. Trimming at V came to 4 bases and at J to 4 bases, leaving 7 bases not matched to a gene. CDR3 length equals 15 residues. The CDR3 nucleotides are TGTGCCAGCAGCTCAGGGGGACAGACTTACAATGAGCAGTTCTTC. Encoded protein: CASSSGGQTYNEQFF.

The chain joins TRBV29-1 to TRBJ2-7; 8 nucleotides match TRBD2. Per the germline V gene, CDR1 is SQVTM and CDR2 is ANQGSEA. V was pared by 6 bases and J by 0 bases, with 7 bases of the junction left unmatched. The CDR3 covers 14 residues. The CDR3 nucleotides are TGCAGCGTCCTTAGCGGGGCGAGCTCCTACGAGCAGTACTTC. Translating it yields CSVLSGASSYEQYF.

The chain joins TRBV28 to TRBJ2-3, with no clear D. V lost 5 bases to trimming and J lost 0 bases, with 15 bases between them. Germline CDR1 and CDR2: MDHEN and SYDVKM. CDR3 length: 16 residues. The CDR3 DNA follows: TGTGCCAGCAGTCTAACTGACTTGGCTAGCACAGATACGCAGTATTTT. Translating it yields CASSLTDLASTDTQYF.

This clone appeared a few times. The chain is built from TRBV5-1 and TRBJ1-1; D ambiguous. The CDR3 covers 15 residues. Germline CDR1 SGHRS, CDR2 YFSETQ. The V gene lost 0 bases and the J gene lost 1 base, with 10 bases spanning the gap. Here the CDR3 reads CASSLAPQTNTEAFF. CDR3 in DNA: TGCGCCAGCAGCTTGGCTCCACAGACGAACACTGAAGCTTTCTTT.

This clone was counted only a few times. The rearrangement uses TRBV27 and TRBJ1-2, with 7 bases identical to TRBD1. In germline, CDR1 is MNHEY, CDR2 SMNVEV (reference sequence). The CDR3 is made up of 15 amino acids. V shed 8 bases and J 2 bases; nucleotides not matched to a gene: 11. In DNA, the CDR3 is TGTGCCAGCGCACTTTCCGGGACAGACAACTATGGCTACACCTTC. Amino acids: CASALSGTDNYGYTF.

Details on this clone: One junction end does not reproduce the germline sequence, and a read error may be involved. The chain employs TRBV7-9 and TRBJ1-1; tentative D call: TRBD1 (6 bases). CDR1 is SEHNR, CDR2 FQNEAQ, per germline (reference sequence). This CDR3 is built from 14 residues. The CDR3 DNA is TGTTCCAGCAGCCACAGGGTATTAGACACTGAAGCTTTCTTT. Residues: CSSSHRVLDTEAFF.

This rearrangement joins TRBV30 to TRBJ2-7; 7 bases agree with TRBD2. The germline gives CDR1 GTSNPN, CDR2 SVGIG (reference sequence). This CDR3 has 10 residues. The CDR3 nucleotides read TGTGCGGGCGGGAGCTACGAGCAGTACTTC. It translates to CAGGSYEQYF.

V usage is TRBV5-4 and J usage is TRBJ2-6; D is perhaps TRBD1 (5 bases). Germline V gene data show CDR1 as SGHNT and CDR2 as YYREEE (reference sequence). CDR3 length equals 15 residues. The ends were cut back, 0 bases at V and 2 bases at J, with 6 bases in the middle. The CDR3 sequence is CASSLARAGANVLTF. Written as DNA, the CDR3 is TGTGCCAGCAGCTTGGCCAGGGCTGGGGCCAACGTCCTGACTTTC. Filled out from reference TRBV5-4 and TRBJ2-6, the complete variable domain reads ETGVTQSPTHLIKTRGQQVTLRCSSQSGHNTVSWYQQALGQGPQFIFQYYREEENGRGNFPPRFSGLQFPNYSSELNVNALELDDSALYLCASSLARAGANVLTFGAGSRLTVL.

The V and J genes are TRBV4-2 and TRBJ2-2; no reliable D call. Germline CDR1 LGHNA, CDR2 YNFKEQ. This CDR3 comprises 16 residues. V was trimmed by 7 bases and J by 1 base, leaving 16 bases between them. The CDR3 region is CASTPMLVGNTGELFF. As DNA, the CDR3 is TGTGCCAGCACACCTATGCTTGTTGGGAACACCGGGGAGCTGTTTTTT.

This clone was observed once. The chain recombines TRBV7-9 with TRBJ2-1, with TRBD2 matching 8 bases. Looked up from germline, CDR1 is SEHNR and CDR2 is FQNEAQ (reference sequence). The CDR3 length is 15 residues. The ends lost 5 bases at V and 3 bases at J; junction bases unmatched: 6. CDR3 in amino acids: CASSLSGIGYNEQFF. CDR3 DNA: TGTGCCAGCAGCCTTAGCGGGATTGGCTACAATGAGCAGTTCTTC.

This clone was observed a few times. The chain is built from TRBV27 and TRBJ2-6; D is undetermined. The V end lost 5 bases, the J end lost 4 bases, and 6 bases lay between the germline ends. CDR1 and CDR2 (germline): MNHEY, SMNVEV (reference sequence). The CDR3 extends over 13 amino acids. This CDR3 reads CASSPTGANVLTF. CDR3 coding DNA: TGTGCCAGCAGTCCGACAGGGGCCAACGTCCTGACTTTC.

The genes are TRBV7-9 and TRBJ2-5, with D possibly being TRBD1 (6 bases). Germline V gives CDR1 SEHNR, CDR2 FQNEAQ (reference sequence). The CDR3 has 14 amino acids. V was shortened by 4 bases and J by 5 bases, with 14 bases between the two germline ends. CDR3 DNA sequence: TGTGCCAGCAGCTCTGGGGGCTTGGAGGAGACCCAGTACTTC. Translated: CASSSGGLEETQYF.

This clone showed up just once. The rearrangement links TRBV2 to TRBJ2-7; possibly TRBD1 for D (6 bases). V was trimmed by 5 bases and J by 8 bases, leaving 10 bases between them. This CDR3 comprises 11 residues. CDR1 SNHLY and CDR2 FYNNEI come from the germline V gene. The CDR3 DNA follows: TGTGCCAGCAGTCAACAGGGAAAGCAGTACTTC. Translating it yields CASSQQGKQYF. Based on the CDR3 plus reference TRBV2 and TRBJ2-7, the full variable domain is EPEVTQTPSHQVTQMGQEVILRCVPISNHLYFYWYRQILGQKVEFLVSFYNNEISEKSEIFDDQFSVERPDGSNFTLKIRSTKLEDSAMYFCASSQQGKQYFGPGTRLTVT.

The chain recombines TRBV29-1 with TRBJ2-1; 9 bases fit TRBD2. Germline values: CDR1 SQVTM, CDR2 ANQGSEA. Germline trimming cut 7 bases from V and 6 bases from J; bases unmatched to any gene: 10. The CDR3 runs to 14 residues. The CDR3 sequence is CSAFPRREGNEQFF. The CDR3 DNA reads as TGCAGCGCCTTCCCCAGGCGGGAGGGCAATGAGCAGTTCTTC.

By share of the sample, this clone is medium-sized. The rearrangement links TRBV28 to TRBJ2-5, with 13 bases matching TRBD2. CDR1 MDHEN and CDR2 SYDVKM come from the germline V gene. V shed 6 bases, J shed 5 bases, and the junction held 9 bases outside the gene matches. CDR3 size: 16 residues. CDR3 DNA sequence: TGTGCCAGCAGACCAGACCTGACTAGCGGGAGGGAGACCCAGTACTTC. It is translated as CASRPDLTSGRETQYF.

Only a few counts were recorded for this clone. V usage is TRBV13 and J usage is TRBJ1-1, with D perhaps TRBD1 (6 bases). The germline V gene encodes CDR1 PRHDT and CDR2 FYEKMQ (reference sequence). Trimming shortened V by 6 bases and J by 4 bases, and 12 bases separated the two germline ends. The CDR3 runs 13 residues. The CDR3 nucleotides are TGTGCCAGCAGTAAACAGGGTCCCACTGAAGCTTTCTTT. It is translated as CASSKQGPTEAFF.

The rearrangement uses TRBV28 and TRBJ2-7; 7 bases are shared with TRBD2. The CDR3 is 14 amino acids. Per germline, CDR1 MDHEN and CDR2 SYDVKM. The ends lost 3 bases at V and 0 bases at J; junction bases unmatched: 2. CDR3 residues: CASSFSGVSYEQYF. The CDR3 DNA sequence: TGTGCCAGCAGTTTCAGCGGGGTCTCCTACGAGCAGTACTTC.

This clone was seen only once. This chain links TRBV4-2 with TRBJ2-5; the match to TRBD1 covers 9 bases. This CDR3 has 14 amino acids. CDR1 is LGHNA and CDR2 is YNFKEQ in the germline V gene. V trimming: 4 bases; J trimming: 2 bases; junction bases outside the gene matches: 2. CDR3 loop: CASSPGTGQETQYF. The CDR3 DNA reads TGTGCCAGCAGCCCAGGGACAGGGCAAGAGACCCAGTACTTC.

The chain is built from TRBV5-4 and TRBJ1-1; no clear D. V lost 0 bases, J lost 1 base, and 7 bases lay in between. The CDR3 totals 14 residues. Germline V gene sequence: CDR1 SGHNT, CDR2 YYREEE (reference sequence). CDR3 sequence reads: CASSLGSGNTEAFF. The CDR3 DNA reads as TGTGCCAGCAGCTTGGGATCGGGGAACACTGAAGCTTTCTTT.

The chain links TRBV6-6 to TRBJ1-2; TRBD1 matches 8 bases. This CDR3 comprises 14 residues. Germline loops: CDR1 MNHNY, CDR2 SVGAGI (reference sequence). V dropped 5 bases and J dropped 4; count of bases not matched to a gene: 6. The CDR3 DNA sequence: TGTGCCAGCAGTACGACAGGGGAAGGCTATGGCTACACCTTC. It is translated as CASSTTGEGYGYTF.

V and J are TRBV20-1 and TRBJ2-7; TRBD2 might be the D (5 bases). V lost 6 bases and J 4 bases, leaving 10 bases between the germline ends. Per the germline V gene, CDR1 is DFQATT and CDR2 is SNEGSKA (reference sequence). This CDR3 region has 11 residues. The CDR3 sequence is CSALTGYEQYF. The CDR3 DNA sequence: TGCAGTGCCCTGACGGGGTACGAGCAGTACTTC.

The J gene is TRBJ2-7, the V gene TRBV6-5, with 7 positions matching TRBD2. Per germline, CDR1 MNHEY and CDR2 SVGAGI. CDR3 length equals 10 residues. The CDR3 region is CAAGEHEQYF. The CDR3 region has the DNA TGTGCGGCGGGAGAGCACGAGCAGTACTTC.

About this clone: The same CDR3 arises from other DNA sequences in this sample as well. The chain joins TRBV10-3 to TRBJ2-2; D call uncertain. V dropped 6 bases and J dropped 2 bases, with 16 bases sitting between them. This CDR3 is built from 16 residues. The germline gives CDR1 ENHRY, CDR2 SYGVKD. The DNA for the CDR3 is TGTGCCATCAGGGAACGTTTCGCGGAAAACACCGGGGAGCTGTTTTTT. It is translated as CAIRERFAENTGELFF.

The gene calls are TRBV30 and TRBJ1-6; 9 bases are shared with TRBD1. The V gene end was trimmed by 0 bases and the J gene end by 5 bases; junction bases not matched to a gene: 11. Germline V gene data show CDR1 as GTSNPN and CDR2 as SVGIG (reference sequence). CDR3 length: 18 residues. The CDR3 reads CAWSVLLHRTGDNSPLHF. As DNA, the CDR3 is TGTGCCTGGAGTGTACTCCTCCATAGGACAGGGGATAATTCACCCCTCCACTTT.

The V call is TRBV14, the J call TRBJ2-7; 9 bases are a match to TRBD2. CDR3 length: 16 residues. V shed 1 base and J 2 bases; nucleotides not matched to a gene: 6. The germline gives CDR1 SGHDN, CDR2 FVKESK. CDR3 in amino acids: CASSQVSSGKTYEQYF. The CDR3 DNA is TGTGCCAGCAGCCAAGTGTCTAGCGGGAAGACCTACGAGCAGTACTTC. The entire variable domain, with the rest obtained from reference TRBV14 and TRBJ2-7, is as follows: EAGVTQFPSHSVIEKGQTVTLRCDPISGHDNLYWYRRVMGKEIKFLLHFVKESKQDESGMPNNRFLAERTGGTYSTLKVQPAELEDSGVYFCASSQVSSGKTYEQYFGPGTRLTVT.

This chain links TRBV5-4 with TRBJ2-7; TRBD1 might be the D (5 bases). The CDR3 totals 16 residues. Germline CDR1 and CDR2: SGHNT and YYREEE (reference sequence). Between the trimmed V and J ends, which lost 0 bases and 2 bases, there was a span of 15 bases. The CDR3, as DNA: TGTGCCAGCAGCTTGGGGGGTCAGGGCCAAGCCTACGAGCAGTACTTC. Amino acids: CASSLGGQGQAYEQYF.

This chain links TRBV29-1 with TRBJ2-1, with a tentative D call TRBD1 (6 bases). The length of the CDR3 is 18 residues. The V and J ends lost 3 bases and 1 base respectively, with 22 bases between them. The germline V gene encodes CDR1 SQVTM and CDR2 ANQGSEA. Here the CDR3 reads CSVDGLRGGGESYNEQFF. DNA of the CDR3: TGCAGCGTTGACGGGCTAAGGGGTGGGGGCGAGTCCTACAATGAGCAGTTCTTC.

In this sample, this clone turned up a few times. The rearrangement links TRBV7-6 to TRBJ2-7, with 9 bases lining up with TRBD2. V dropped 6 bases and J dropped 7; count of bases not matched to a gene: 13. This CDR3 contains 15 residues. Germline V gene data show CDR1 as SGHVS and CDR2 as FNYEAQ. DNA for the CDR3: TGTGCCAGCAGTAAAGGACTAGCGTTGGGTGGGGAGCAGTACTTC. Encoded protein: CASSKGLALGGEQYF.

On this clone: The same CDR3 can be traced to other DNA sequences in this sample. This sequence joins TRBV5-1 and TRBJ2-1; 14 nucleotides match TRBD2. Germline V gene sequence: CDR1 SGHRS, CDR2 YFSETQ. The CDR3 has 16 amino acids. V dropped 5 bases and J dropped 8; count of bases not matched to a gene: 9. DNA for the CDR3: TGCGCCAGCAGTCGTCAACCGGGACTAGCGGGAGATGAGCAGTTCTTC. Encoded protein: CASSRQPGLAGDEQFF.

In this sample, this clone turned up once. The CDR3, as DNA: TGTGCCAGCAGCCAACCGGGAGGGACAGGGGGACAAGAGACCCAGTACTTC. It translates to CASSQPGGTGGQETQYF. The gene calls are TRBV5-5 and TRBJ2-5, with 11 bases matching TRBD1. Germline V gives CDR1 SGHKS, CDR2 YYEKEE (reference sequence). CDR3 length: 17 residues. V was pared by 4 bases and J by 2 bases, with 10 bases of the junction left unmatched.

The V gene is TRBV7-3, the J gene TRBJ2-7; the match to TRBD2 covers 7 bases. After removal of 5 bases from V and 0 bases from J, the junction contained 7 bases not matched to a gene. The CDR3 extends over 15 amino acids. CDR1 and CDR2 from the germline V gene are SGHTA and FQGTGA. The chain's CDR3 is CASSRGGGNSYEQYF. CDR3 DNA: TGTGCCAGCAGCCGCGGGGGTGGGAACTCCTACGAGCAGTACTTC.